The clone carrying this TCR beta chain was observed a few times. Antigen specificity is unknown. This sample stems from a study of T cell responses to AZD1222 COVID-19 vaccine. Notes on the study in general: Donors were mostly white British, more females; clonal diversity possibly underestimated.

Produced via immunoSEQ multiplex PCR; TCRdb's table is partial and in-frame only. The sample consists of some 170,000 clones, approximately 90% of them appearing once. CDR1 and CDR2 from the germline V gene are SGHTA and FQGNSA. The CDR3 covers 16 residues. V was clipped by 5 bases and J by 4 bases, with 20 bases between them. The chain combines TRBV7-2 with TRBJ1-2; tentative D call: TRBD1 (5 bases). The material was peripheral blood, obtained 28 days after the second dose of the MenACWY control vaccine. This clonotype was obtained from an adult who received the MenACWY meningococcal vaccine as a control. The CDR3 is CASSPGGFGGIYGYTF. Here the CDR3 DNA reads TGTGCCAGCAGCCCAGGCGGGTTCGGGGGGATCTATGGCTACACCTTC.